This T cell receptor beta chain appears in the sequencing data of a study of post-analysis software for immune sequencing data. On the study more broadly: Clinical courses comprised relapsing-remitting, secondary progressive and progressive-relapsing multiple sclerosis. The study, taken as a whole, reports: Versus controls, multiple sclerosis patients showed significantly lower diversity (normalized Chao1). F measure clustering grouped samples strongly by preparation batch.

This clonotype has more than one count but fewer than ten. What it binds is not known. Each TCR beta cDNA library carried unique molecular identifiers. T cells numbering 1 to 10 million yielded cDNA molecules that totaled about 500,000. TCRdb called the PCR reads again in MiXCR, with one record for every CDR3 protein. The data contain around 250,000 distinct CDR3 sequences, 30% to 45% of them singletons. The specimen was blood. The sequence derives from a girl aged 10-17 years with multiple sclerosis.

DNA for the CDR3: TGTGCCAGCAGCGGGGGGATAGATACGCAGTATTTT. Its protein is CASSGGIDTQYF. The rearrangement links TRBV7-2 to TRBJ2-3, with D possibly being TRBD2 (6 bases). CDR1 and CDR2 (germline): SGHTA, FQGNSA. V lost 5 bases and J lost 5, with 8 bases in between. This CDR3 region has 12 residues.